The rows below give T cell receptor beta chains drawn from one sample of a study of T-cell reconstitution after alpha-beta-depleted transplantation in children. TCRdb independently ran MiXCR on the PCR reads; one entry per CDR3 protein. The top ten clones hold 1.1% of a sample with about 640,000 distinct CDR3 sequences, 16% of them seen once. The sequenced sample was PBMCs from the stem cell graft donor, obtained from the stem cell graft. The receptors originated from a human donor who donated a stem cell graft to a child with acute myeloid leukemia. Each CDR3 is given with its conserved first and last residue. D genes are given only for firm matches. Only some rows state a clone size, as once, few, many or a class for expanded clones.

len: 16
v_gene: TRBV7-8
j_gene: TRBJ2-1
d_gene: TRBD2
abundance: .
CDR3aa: CASSLGSSGGLNEQFF
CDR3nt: TGTGCCAGCAGCTTAGGGTCTAGCGGGGGACTCAATGAGCAGTTCTTC

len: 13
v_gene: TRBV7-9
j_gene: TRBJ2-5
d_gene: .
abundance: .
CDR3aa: CASSLPQQETQYF
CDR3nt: TGTGCCAGCAGCTTACCACAACAAGAGACCCAGTACTTC

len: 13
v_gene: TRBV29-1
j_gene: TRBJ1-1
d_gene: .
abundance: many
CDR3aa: CSVAPQLSTEAFF
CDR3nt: TGCAGCGTTGCGCCCCAGCTGAGCACTGAAGCTTTCTTT

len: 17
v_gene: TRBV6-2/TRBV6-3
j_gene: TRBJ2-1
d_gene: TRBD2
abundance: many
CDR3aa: CASSYDGLAGGLNEQFF
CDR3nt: TGTGCCAGCAGTTACGACGGGCTAGCGGGGGGACTGAATGAGCAGTTCTTC

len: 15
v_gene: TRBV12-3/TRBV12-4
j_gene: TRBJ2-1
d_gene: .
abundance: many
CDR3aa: CASSLEGAGYNEQFF
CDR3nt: TGTGCCAGCAGTTTAGAGGGGGCGGGATACAATGAGCAGTTCTTC

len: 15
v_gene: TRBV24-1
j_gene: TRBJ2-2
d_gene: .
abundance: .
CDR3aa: CATSERRSNTGELFF
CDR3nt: TGTGCCACCAGTGAAAGACGGTCGAACACCGGGGAGCTGTTTTTT

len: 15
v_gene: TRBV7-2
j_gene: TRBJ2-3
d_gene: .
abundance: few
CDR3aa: CASSLGQVYTDTQYF
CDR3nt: TGTGCCAGCAGCTTAGGACAGGTGTACACAGATACGCAGTATTTT

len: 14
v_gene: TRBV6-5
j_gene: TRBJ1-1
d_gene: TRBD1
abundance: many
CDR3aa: CASSYGAGGTEAFF
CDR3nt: TGTGCCAGCAGTTACGGAGCAGGGGGGACTGAAGCTTTCTTT

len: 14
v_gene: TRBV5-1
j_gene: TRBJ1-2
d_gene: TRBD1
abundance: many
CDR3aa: CASSLPGQGSGYTF
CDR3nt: TGCGCCAGCAGCTTACCGGGACAGGGGTCTGGCTACACCTTC

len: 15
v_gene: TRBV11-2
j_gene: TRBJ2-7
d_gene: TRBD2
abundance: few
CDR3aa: CASRKTSGGPYEQYF
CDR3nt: TGTGCCAGCAGAAAAACTAGCGGGGGCCCCTACGAGCAGTACTTC

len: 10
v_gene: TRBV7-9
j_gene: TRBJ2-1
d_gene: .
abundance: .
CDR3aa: CASSRLRQFF
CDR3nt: TGTGCCAGCAGCCGTCTCCGGCAGTTCTTC

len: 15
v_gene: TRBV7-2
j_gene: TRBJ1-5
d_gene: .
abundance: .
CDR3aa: CASSTQSTGYQPQHF
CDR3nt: TGTGCCAGCAGCACCCAGTCGACAGGTTATCAGCCCCAGCATTTT

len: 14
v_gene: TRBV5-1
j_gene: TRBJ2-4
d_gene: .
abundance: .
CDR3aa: CASSLAGVGNIQYF
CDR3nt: TGCGCCAGCAGCTTGGCGGGTGTTGGGAACATTCAGTACTTC

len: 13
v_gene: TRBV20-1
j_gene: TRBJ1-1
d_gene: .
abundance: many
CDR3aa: CSAAADRTPEAFF
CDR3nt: TGCAGTGCTGCCGCGGACAGAACTCCTGAAGCTTTCTTT

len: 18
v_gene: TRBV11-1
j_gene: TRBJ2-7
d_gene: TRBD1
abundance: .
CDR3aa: CASSLVGATGTGSYEQYF
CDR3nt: TGTGCCAGCAGCCTAGTTGGTGCTACCGGGACAGGGTCCTACGAGCAGTACTTC

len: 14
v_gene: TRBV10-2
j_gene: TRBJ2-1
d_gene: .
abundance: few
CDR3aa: CASRDERRYNEQFF
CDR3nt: TGCGCCAGCAGAGATGAACGGAGGTACAATGAGCAGTTCTTC

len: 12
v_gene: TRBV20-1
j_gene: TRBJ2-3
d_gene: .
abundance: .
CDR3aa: CSARDVPDTQYF
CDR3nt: TGCAGTGCTAGAGATGTCCCAGATACGCAGTATTTT

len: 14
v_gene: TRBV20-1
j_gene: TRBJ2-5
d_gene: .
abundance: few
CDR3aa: CSARSGARQETQYF
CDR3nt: TGCAGTGCTAGGTCCGGGGCCAGACAAGAGACCCAGTACTTC

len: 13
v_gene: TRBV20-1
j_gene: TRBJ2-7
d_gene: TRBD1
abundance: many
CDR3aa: CSARDRGVNEQYF
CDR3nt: TGCAGTGCCAGAGACAGGGGCGTCAACGAGCAGTACTTC

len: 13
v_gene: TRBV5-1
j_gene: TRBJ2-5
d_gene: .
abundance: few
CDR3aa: CASSLTWRETQYF
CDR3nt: TGCGCCAGCAGCTTGACCTGGCGAGAGACCCAGTACTTC

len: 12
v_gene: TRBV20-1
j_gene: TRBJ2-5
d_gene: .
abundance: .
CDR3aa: CSASPTQETQYF
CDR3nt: TGCAGTGCTAGTCCCACCCAAGAGACCCAGTACTTC

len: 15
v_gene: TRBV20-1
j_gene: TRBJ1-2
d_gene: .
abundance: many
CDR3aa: CSAPTPGGPGTGYTF
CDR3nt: TGCAGTGCTCCTACTCCCGGCGGCCCGGGGACTGGCTACACCTTC

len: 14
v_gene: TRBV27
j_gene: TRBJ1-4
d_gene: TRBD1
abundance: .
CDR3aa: CASRLQGDNEKLFF
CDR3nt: TGTGCCAGCAGACTACAGGGGGATAATGAAAAACTGTTTTTT

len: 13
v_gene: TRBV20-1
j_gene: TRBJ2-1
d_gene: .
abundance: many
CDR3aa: CSAREQGIGEQFF
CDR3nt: TGCAGTGCTAGAGAGCAGGGGATTGGTGAGCAGTTCTTC

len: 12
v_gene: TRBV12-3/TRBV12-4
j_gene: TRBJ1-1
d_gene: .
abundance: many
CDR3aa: CASTVSGTEAFF
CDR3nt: TGTGCCAGCACCGTGAGCGGCACTGAAGCTTTCTTT

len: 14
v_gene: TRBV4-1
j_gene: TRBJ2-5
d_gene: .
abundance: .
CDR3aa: CASSQARAQETQYF
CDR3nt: TGCGCCAGCAGCCAAGCCAGAGCCCAAGAGACCCAGTACTTC

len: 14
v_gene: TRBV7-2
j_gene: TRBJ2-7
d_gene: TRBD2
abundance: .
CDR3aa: CASSLTGGRYEQYF
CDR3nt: TGTGCCAGCAGCTTAACGGGGGGGCGCTACGAGCAGTACTTC

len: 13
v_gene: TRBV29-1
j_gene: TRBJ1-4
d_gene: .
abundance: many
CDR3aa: CSVRTAIREKLFF
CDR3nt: TGCAGCGTTAGGACAGCAATCAGGGAAAAACTGTTTTTT

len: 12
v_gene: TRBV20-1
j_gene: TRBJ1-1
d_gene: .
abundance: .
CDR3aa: CSATGVRAEAFF
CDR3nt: TGCAGTGCTACAGGGGTGAGGGCTGAAGCTTTCTTT

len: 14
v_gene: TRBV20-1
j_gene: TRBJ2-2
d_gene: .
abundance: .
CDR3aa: CSAPGTPNTGELFF
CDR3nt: TGCAGTGCCCCCGGGACACCGAACACCGGGGAGCTGTTTTTT

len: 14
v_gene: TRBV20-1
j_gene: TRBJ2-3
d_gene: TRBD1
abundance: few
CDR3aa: CSAREGTGPDTQYF
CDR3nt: TGCAGTGCTAGAGAGGGGACAGGGCCAGATACGCAGTATTTT

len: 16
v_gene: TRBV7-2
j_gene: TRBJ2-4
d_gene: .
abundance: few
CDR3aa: CASSLSSQKAKNIQYF
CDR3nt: TGTGCCAGCAGCTTATCCTCCCAGAAGGCCAAAAACATTCAGTACTTC

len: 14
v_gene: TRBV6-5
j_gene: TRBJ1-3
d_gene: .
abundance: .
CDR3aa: CASSDWSTGDTIYF
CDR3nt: TGTGCCAGCAGTGACTGGTCGACGGGGGACACCATATATTTT

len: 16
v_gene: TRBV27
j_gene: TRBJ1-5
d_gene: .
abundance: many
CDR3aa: CASSRAGGVFNQPQHF
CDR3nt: TGTGCCAGCAGTCGGGCCGGGGGGGTCTTCAATCAGCCCCAGCATTTT

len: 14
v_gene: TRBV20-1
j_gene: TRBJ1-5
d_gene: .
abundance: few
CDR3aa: CSAAQGGGNQPQHF
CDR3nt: TGCAGTGCTGCTCAGGGAGGAGGCAATCAGCCCCAGCATTTT

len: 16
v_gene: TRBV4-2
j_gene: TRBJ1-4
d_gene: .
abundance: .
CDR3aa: CASSNVRDATNEKLFF
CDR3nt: TGTGCCAGCAGCAACGTCCGGGATGCAACTAATGAAAAACTGTTTTTT

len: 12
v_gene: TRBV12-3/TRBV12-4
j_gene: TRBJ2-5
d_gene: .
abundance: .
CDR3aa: CASRTGTTFQYF
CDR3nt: TGTGCCAGCAGGACCGGGACCACGTTTCAGTACTTC

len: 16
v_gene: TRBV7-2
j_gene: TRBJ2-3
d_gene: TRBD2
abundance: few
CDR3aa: CASSFSAGGGTDTQYF
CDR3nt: TGTGCCAGCAGCTTTTCCGCGGGGGGGGGCACAGATACGCAGTATTTT

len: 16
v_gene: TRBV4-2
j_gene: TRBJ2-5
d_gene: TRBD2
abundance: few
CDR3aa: CASSPSTSGGVETQYF
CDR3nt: TGTGCCAGCAGCCCATCGACTAGCGGGGGGGTAGAGACCCAGTACTTC

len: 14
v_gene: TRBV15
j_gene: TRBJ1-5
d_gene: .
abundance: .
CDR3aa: CATSRDLGYQPQHF
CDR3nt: TGTGCCACCAGCAGAGATCTAGGTTATCAGCCCCAGCATTTT

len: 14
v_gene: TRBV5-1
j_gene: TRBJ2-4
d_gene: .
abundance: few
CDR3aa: CASSQRERSNIQYF
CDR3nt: TGCGCCAGCAGCCAGCGCGAAAGGTCAAACATTCAGTACTTC

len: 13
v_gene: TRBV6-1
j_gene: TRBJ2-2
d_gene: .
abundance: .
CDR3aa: CASSDMGAGELFF
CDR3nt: TGTGCCAGCAGTGATATGGGGGCCGGGGAGCTGTTTTTT

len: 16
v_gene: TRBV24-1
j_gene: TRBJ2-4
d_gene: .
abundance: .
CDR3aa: CATSQTGVLPGGIQYF
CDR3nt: TGTGCCACCAGTCAGACAGGGGTCCTTCCGGGGGGCATTCAGTACTTC

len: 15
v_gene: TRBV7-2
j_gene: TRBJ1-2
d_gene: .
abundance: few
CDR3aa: CASSLGSRGGNGYTF
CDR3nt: TGTGCCAGCAGCTTAGGGTCCAGGGGAGGTAATGGCTACACCTTC

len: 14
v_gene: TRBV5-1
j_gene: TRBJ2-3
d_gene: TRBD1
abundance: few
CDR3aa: CASRNDRVVDTQYF
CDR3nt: TGCGCCAGCAGGAACGACAGGGTAGTAGATACGCAGTATTTT

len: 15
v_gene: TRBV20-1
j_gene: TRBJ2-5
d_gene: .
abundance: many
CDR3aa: CSASGYGVRQETQYF
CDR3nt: TGCAGTGCTAGTGGTTACGGGGTGCGGCAAGAGACCCAGTACTTC

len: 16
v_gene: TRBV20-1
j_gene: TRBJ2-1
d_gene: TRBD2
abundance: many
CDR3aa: CSASHRGEPSYNEQFF
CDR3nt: TGCAGTGCTAGTCATCGGGGGGAACCCTCCTACAATGAGCAGTTCTTC

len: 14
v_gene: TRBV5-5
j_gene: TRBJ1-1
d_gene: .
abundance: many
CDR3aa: CASSFRGPGTEAFF
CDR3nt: TGTGCCAGCAGCTTTAGGGGACCGGGGACTGAAGCTTTCTTT

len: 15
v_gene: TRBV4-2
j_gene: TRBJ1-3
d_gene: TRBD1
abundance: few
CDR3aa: CASSRRDRVENTIYF
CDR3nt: TGTGCCAGCAGCCGGCGGGACAGGGTGGAAAACACCATATATTTT

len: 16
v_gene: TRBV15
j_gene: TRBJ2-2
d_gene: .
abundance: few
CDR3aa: CATSRARQANTGELFF
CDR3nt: TGTGCCACCAGCAGGGCTAGACAGGCGAACACCGGGGAGCTGTTTTTT

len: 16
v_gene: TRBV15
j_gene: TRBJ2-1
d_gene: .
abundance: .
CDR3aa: CATSPTTGTSYNEQFF
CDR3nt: TGTGCCACCAGCCCCACTACAGGGACATCTTATAATGAGCAGTTCTTC

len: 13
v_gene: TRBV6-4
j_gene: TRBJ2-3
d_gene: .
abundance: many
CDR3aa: CASSSRAGDTQYF
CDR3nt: TGTGCCAGCAGCTCACGGGCGGGAGATACGCAGTATTTT

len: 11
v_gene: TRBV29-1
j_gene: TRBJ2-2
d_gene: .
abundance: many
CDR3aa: CSVEGARELFF
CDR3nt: TGCAGCGTTGAAGGGGCCAGGGAGCTGTTTTTT